This T cell receptor beta chain was captured by sequencing in a study of T cells in Graves' hyperthyroidism and ophthalmopathy. CDR1 and CDR2 (germline): MNHNS, SASEGT. V was trimmed by 6 bases and J by 4 bases, leaving 15 bases between them. The CDR3 is 15 amino acids. This clonotype was observed many times. Amplified TCR beta CDR3 regions came from RNA transcripts. A set of HTBI primers served as the primers for a first-round RT-PCR of the TCR CDR3. TCRdb itself ran the multiplex PCR reads through MiXCR, one entry per CDR3 protein. The sample consists of around 300,000 distinct CDR3 sequences, 14% of them appearing once.

This receptor was obtained from a woman in her twenties or thirties with Graves' hyperthyroidism. Sequencing was done on a sample of blood. This chain joins TRBV6-1 and TRBJ2-2; D not certain. CDR3 amino acids: CASRAYYPLTGELFF. Written as DNA, the CDR3 is TGTGCCAGCAGGGCATACTACCCCCTCACCGGGGAGCTGTTTTTT.